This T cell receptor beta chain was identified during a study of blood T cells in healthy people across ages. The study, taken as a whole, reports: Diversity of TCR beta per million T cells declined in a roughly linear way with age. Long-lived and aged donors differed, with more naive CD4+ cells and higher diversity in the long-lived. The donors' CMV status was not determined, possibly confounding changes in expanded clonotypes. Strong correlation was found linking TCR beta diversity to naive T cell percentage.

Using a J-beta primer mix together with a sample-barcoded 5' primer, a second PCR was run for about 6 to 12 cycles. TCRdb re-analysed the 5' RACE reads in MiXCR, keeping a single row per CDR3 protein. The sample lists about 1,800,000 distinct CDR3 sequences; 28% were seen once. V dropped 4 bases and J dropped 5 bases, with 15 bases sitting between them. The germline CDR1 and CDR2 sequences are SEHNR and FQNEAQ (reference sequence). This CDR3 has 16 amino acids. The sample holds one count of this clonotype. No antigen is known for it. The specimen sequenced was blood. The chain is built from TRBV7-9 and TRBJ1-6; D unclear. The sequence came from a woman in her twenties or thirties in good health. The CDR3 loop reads CASSSERQRNNSPLHF. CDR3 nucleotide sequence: TGTGCCAGCAGCTCCGAGAGGCAGAGAAATAATTCACCCCTCCACTTT.